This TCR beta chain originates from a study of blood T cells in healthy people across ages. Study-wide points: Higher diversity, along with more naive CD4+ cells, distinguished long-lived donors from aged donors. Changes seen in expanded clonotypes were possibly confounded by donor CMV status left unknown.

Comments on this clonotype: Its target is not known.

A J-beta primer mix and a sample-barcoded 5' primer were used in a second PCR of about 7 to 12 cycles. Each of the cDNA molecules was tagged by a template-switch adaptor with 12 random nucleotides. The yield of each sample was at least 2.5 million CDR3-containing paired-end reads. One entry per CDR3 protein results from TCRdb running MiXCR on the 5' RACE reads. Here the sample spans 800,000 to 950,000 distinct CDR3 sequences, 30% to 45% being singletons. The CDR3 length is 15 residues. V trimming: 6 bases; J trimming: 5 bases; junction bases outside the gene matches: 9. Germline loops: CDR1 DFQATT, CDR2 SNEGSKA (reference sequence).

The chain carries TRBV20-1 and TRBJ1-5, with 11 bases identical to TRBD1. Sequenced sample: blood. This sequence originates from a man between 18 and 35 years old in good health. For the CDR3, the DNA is TGCAGTGCGGCCGGGACAGGGGGGTCCGATCAGCCCCAGCATTTT. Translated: CSAAGTGGSDQPQHF.